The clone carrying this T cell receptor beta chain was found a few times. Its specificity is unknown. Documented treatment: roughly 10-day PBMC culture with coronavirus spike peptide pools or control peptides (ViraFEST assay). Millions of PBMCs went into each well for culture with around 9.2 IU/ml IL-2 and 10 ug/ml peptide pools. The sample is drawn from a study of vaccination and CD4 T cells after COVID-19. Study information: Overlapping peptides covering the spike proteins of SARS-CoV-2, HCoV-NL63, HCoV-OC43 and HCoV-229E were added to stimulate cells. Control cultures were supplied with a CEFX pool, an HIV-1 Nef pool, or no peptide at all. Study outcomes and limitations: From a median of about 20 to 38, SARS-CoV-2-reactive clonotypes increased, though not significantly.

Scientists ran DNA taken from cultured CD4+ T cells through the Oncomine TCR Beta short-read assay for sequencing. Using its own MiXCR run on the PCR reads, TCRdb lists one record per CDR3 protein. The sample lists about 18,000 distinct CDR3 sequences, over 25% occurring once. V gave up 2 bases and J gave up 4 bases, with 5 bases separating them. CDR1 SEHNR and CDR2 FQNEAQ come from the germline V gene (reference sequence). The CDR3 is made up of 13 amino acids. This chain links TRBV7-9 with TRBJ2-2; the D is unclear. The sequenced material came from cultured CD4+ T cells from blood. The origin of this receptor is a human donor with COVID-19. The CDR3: CASSLRITGELFF. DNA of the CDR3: TGTGCCAGCAGCTTAAGAATCACCGGGGAGCTGTTTTTT.